Sequencing of this T cell receptor (beta chain) was carried out in a study of T cells in Graves' hyperthyroidism and ophthalmopathy. Regions amplified from RNA transcripts were the TCR beta CDR3 regions. Primed by the HTBI set, a first-round RT-PCR was run on the TCR CDR3. TCRdb fed the multiplex PCR reads into MiXCR, producing one record per CDR3 protein. The repertoire includes about 340,000 distinct CDR3 sequences, 21% of them detected once, and 50% to 65% sits in the top ten. More than 8 ml fresh peripheral blood yielded the PBMCs. This clonotype was seen many times. Per germline, CDR1 LGHDT and CDR2 YNNKEL (reference sequence). V lost 2 bases to trimming and J lost 5 bases, with 12 bases between them. This CDR3 contains 15 residues.

This clonotype originated in a woman aged 50 to 60 with Graves' hyperthyroidism. V is TRBV3-1 and J is TRBJ2-2; tentative D call: TRBD1 (5 bases). The source material was blood. CDR3 in amino acids: CASSQKGVRTGELFF. The DNA of the CDR3 is TGTGCCAGCAGCCAAAAAGGGGTGAGAACCGGGGAGCTGTTTTTT.